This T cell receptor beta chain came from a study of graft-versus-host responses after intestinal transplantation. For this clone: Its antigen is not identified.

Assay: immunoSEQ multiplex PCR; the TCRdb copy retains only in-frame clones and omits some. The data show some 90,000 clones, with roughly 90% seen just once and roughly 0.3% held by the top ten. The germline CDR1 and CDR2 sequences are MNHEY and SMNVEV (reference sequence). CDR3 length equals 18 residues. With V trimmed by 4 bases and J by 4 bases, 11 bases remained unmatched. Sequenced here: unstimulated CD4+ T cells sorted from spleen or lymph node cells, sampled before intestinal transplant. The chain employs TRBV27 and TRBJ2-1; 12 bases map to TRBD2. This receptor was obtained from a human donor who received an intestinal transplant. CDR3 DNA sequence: TGTGCCAGCAGTTCGCCTAGCGGGAGGGCCAATCTTTACAATGAGCAGTTCTTC. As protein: CASSSPSGRANLYNEQFF.